This T cell receptor beta chain was sequenced for a study of identifying expanded T cells in peripheral blood. The protocol was immunoSEQ multiplex PCR, while the TCRdb copy is restricted to in-frame clones and leaves out a portion. The table has 83,000 or so clones, 88% seen once. The V end was cut by 8 bases, the J end by 4 bases, with 12 bases between. The CDR3 spans 12 residues. In germline, CDR1 is MNHNS, CDR2 SASEGT. During the collection period, no donor immune events like infections were recorded. This receptor was obtained from a person aged 18 to 75 in good health. This sequence joins TRBV6-1 and TRBJ2-7, with D maybe TRBD2 (5 bases). Input material: blood. In nucleotides, the CDR3 is TGTGCCAGCTCCCCAGCGGTATACGAGCAGTACTTC. Translation gives CASSPAVYEQYF.